This T cell receptor (beta chain) emerged from a study of cytomegalovirus exposure and HLA in healthy donors. Primers for the PCR totalled 60 Vbeta and 13 Jbeta. Generated by immunoSEQ multiplex PCR, the TCRdb table keeps only in-frame clones and is missing some. This table holds 55,000 to 80,000 clones, about four fifths found once. V was pared by 0 bases and J by 7 bases, with 15 bases between. The CDR3 is 15 residues long. Germline CDR1 and CDR2: MRHNA and SNTAGT. Study outcomes and limitations: It was assumed in the presence/absence analyses that sequencing depth was roughly uniform across donors.

On this clone itself: What it recognizes is unknown.

The sample was PBMCs. The clonotype comes from a man between 18 and 29 years old in good health and CMV-seronegative. V is TRBV6-4 and J is TRBJ1-2, with D perhaps matching TRBD1 (5 bases). The CDR3 DNA sequence: TGTGCCAGCAGTGACTCTTTAAGAGGGACTTCTGGCTACACCTTC. Translated: CASSDSLRGTSGYTF.